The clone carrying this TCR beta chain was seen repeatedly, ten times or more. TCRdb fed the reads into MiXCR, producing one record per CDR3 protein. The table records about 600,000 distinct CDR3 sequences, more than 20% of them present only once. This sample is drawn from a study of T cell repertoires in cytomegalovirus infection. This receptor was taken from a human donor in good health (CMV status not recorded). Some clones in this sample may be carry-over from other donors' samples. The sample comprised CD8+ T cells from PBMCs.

In DNA form, the CDR3 reads TGTGCCAGCAGCATTAGCGCTTATTTGGAGACCCAGTACTTC. Residues: CASSISAYLETQYF. The chain couples TRBV7-9 to TRBJ2-5; TRBD2 might be the D (5 bases). The germline CDR1 and CDR2 sequences are SEHNR and FQNEAQ (reference sequence). The germline V and J ends were trimmed by 5 bases and 5 bases, with 15 bases remaining between them. The CDR3 is 14 amino acids.